What follows are 24 T cell receptor beta chains derived from one specimen sequenced in a study of cytomegalovirus exposure and HLA in healthy donors. PCR used 60 Vbeta primers and 13 Jbeta primers. The repertoire was sequenced with immunoSEQ multiplex PCR; TCRdb's copy has only in-frame clones and lacks some. Found here are around 200,000 clones; the top ten clones hold less than 1%. Material for sequencing was PBMCs. These TCRs come from a woman aged 25-40 years in good health and CMV-seropositive.

The genes are TRBV6-5 and TRBJ1-2, with TRBD1 identical over 7 bases. The CDR3 is 14 amino acids. The V segment lost 6 bases and the J segment 4 bases; nucleotides outside the gene matches: 8. Per the germline V gene, CDR1 is MNHEY and CDR2 is SVGAGI. The CDR3 bases are TGTGCCAGCAGGAAGACAGGGAGAGGCTATGGCTACACCTTC. Translated, it gives CASRKTGRGYGYTF.

V gene TRBV19 combines with J gene TRBJ1-4; D ambiguous. The CDR3 is 12 residues long. In germline, CDR1 is LNHDA, CDR2 SQIVND (reference sequence). V lost 1 base and J 10 bases, leaving 7 bases between the germline ends. The CDR3 DNA is TGTGCCAGTAGTATAGTTTCCGGAAAACTGTTTTTT. This codes for CASSIVSGKLFF.

The chain recombines TRBV2 with TRBJ1-6; weak D call: TRBD1 (5 bases). Looked up from germline, CDR1 is SNHLY and CDR2 is FYNNEI. Trimming removed 3 bases from V and 8 bases from J, with 8 bases in between. CDR3 length: 13 residues. CDR3: CASSDEGDSPLHF. CDR3 nucleotide sequence: TGTGCCAGCAGTGATGAAGGGGATTCACCCCTCCACTTT.

The rearrangement joins TRBV7-8 to TRBJ2-5; 7 bases line up with TRBD2. From germline, CDR1 is SGHVS and CDR2 FQNEAQ. Germline trimming cut 5 bases from V and 2 bases from J; bases unmatched to any gene: 8. The CDR3 is made up of 15 amino acids. The CDR3 DNA reads TGTGCCAGCAGCCCGTCAGGGAGGGTTCAAGAGACCCAGTACTTC. It translates to CASSPSGRVQETQYF.

The chain carries TRBV18 and TRBJ2-7, with TRBD1 matching 9 bases. Germline-derived CDR1 and CDR2 are KGHSH and LQKENI. CDR3 length: 15 residues. V lost 3 bases, J lost 4 bases, and 7 bases stayed unmatched. The CDR3 sequence is CASSPLDRGGYEQYF. In nucleotides, the CDR3 is TGTGCCAGCTCACCCTTGGACAGGGGAGGGTACGAGCAGTACTTC.

The CDR3 region has the DNA TGTGCCAGTAGTATTAGACAGGGAAGTCAGCCCCAGCATTTT. Protein sequence: CASSIRQGSQPQHF. The chain has TRBV19 and TRBJ1-5; TRBD1 aligns across 7 bases. Germline V CDR1 and CDR2: LNHDA, SQIVND (reference sequence). The junction had 5 bases not matched to a gene; V was cut back by 3 bases and J by 6 bases. The CDR3 has 14 residues.

The V call is TRBV30, the J call TRBJ1-1; perhaps TRBD1 as D (5 bases). The germline gives CDR1 GTSNPN, CDR2 SVGIG (reference sequence). The CDR3 consists of 12 residues. The ends were cut back, 4 bases at V and 7 bases at J, with 13 bases in the middle. The CDR3 nucleotides are TGTGCCTGGACCAGGACGGGACTTGAAGCTTTCTTT. Its translation: CAWTRTGLEAFF. The variable domain in full, completed from reference TRBV30 and TRBJ1-1, reads SQTIHQWPATLVQPVGSPLSLECTVEGTSNPNLYWYRQAAGRGLQLLFYSVGIGQISSEVPQNLSASRPQDRQFILSSKKLLLSDSGFYLCAWTRTGLEAFFGQGTRLTVV.

V is TRBV6-5 and J is TRBJ1-2; 9 nucleotides line up with TRBD1. There are 12 residues in the CDR3. CDR1 is MNHEY and CDR2 is SVGAGI in the germline V gene. V lost 7 bases, J lost 8 bases, and 5 bases stayed unmatched. CDR3 protein: CASNTGGWGYTF. CDR3 DNA sequence: TGTGCCAGCAACACAGGGGGCTGGGGCTACACCTTC.

The rearrangement links TRBV11-2 to TRBJ2-3, with D perhaps matching TRBD2 (6 bases). The CDR3 consists of 13 residues. Trimming stripped 5 bases from V and 4 bases from J, with 10 bases between. Per the germline V gene, CDR1 is SGHAT and CDR2 is FQNNGV. CDR3 protein: CASSLPGADTQYF. In DNA form, the CDR3 reads TGTGCCAGCAGCCTACCGGGAGCAGATACGCAGTATTTT.

The rearrangement joins TRBV6-5 to TRBJ1-3; D is unresolved. Germline V lookup: CDR1 MNHEY, CDR2 SVGAGI. Trimming took 8 bases from V and 0 from J, leaving 11 bases between them. This CDR3 contains 14 residues. The CDR3 protein is CASAYYHSGNTIYF. In DNA form, the CDR3 reads TGTGCCAGCGCCTACTACCACTCTGGAAACACCATATATTTT.

Here the CDR3 reads CASSFLGDLTEAFF. CDR3 in DNA: TGTGCCAGCAGCTTTCTGGGAGATTTAACTGAAGCTTTCTTT. The genes are TRBV5-6 and TRBJ1-1; D is ambiguous. The V gene's germline CDR1 is SGHDT and CDR2 YYEEEE. CDR3 length: 14 amino acids. With 2 bases removed from V and 5 bases from J, the gap between germline ends came to 13 bases. The variable domain in full, with the rest retrieved from reference TRBV5-6 and TRBJ1-1, is DAGVTQSPTHLIKTRGQQVTLRCSPKSGHDTVSWYQQALGQGPQFIFQYYEEEERQRGNFPDRFSGHQFPNYSSELNVNALLLGDSALYLCASSFLGDLTEAFFGQGTRLTVV.

The chain joins TRBV23-1 to TRBJ2-7; 7 bases are a match to TRBD1. TRBV23-1 is filed as an ORF, its function uncertain. V was pared by 2 bases and J by 5 bases, with 12 bases of the junction left unmatched. The CDR3 is 16 amino acids. The CDR3 loop reads CASSQLGQAPQDEQYF. In nucleotides, the CDR3 is TGCGCCAGCAGTCAACTCGGACAGGCCCCGCAGGACGAGCAGTACTTC.

This chain joins TRBV28 and TRBJ1-2; D uncertain. The V gene lost 2 bases and the J gene lost 3 bases, with 25 bases spanning the gap. The CDR3 totals 19 residues. Looked up from germline, CDR1 is MDHEN and CDR2 is SYDVKM. CDR3 sequence: CASSLMWRGYLRGYYGYTF. Written as DNA, the CDR3 is TGTGCCAGCAGTTTAATGTGGAGAGGTTATTTGCGTGGTTACTATGGCTACACCTTC.

The chain employs TRBV5-1 and TRBJ2-5; possibly TRBD1 for D (6 bases). The length of the CDR3 is 15 residues. Trimming stripped 0 bases from V and 3 bases from J, with 12 bases between. CDR1 is SGHRS, CDR2 YFSETQ, per germline. The CDR3 DNA is TGCGCCAGCAGCTTGGCCGGGACACAAGAAGAGACCCAGTACTTC. Translation: CASSLAGTQEETQYF.

The chain uses TRBV4-1 and TRBJ2-7; 10 bases are shared with TRBD2. The CDR3 spans 16 residues. The trim removed 5 bases at V and 2 bases at J, leaving 9 bases unmatched. CDR1 is MGHRA and CDR2 is YSYEKL in the germline V gene. This CDR3 reads CASSRESGGGTYEQYF. The CDR3 DNA sequence: TGCGCCAGCAGCAGGGAGAGCGGGGGGGGTACCTACGAGCAGTACTTC.

This chain joins TRBV5-4 and TRBJ1-6; 11 bases are shared with TRBD1. The CDR3 extends over 18 amino acids. The V segment lost 3 bases and the J segment 6 bases; nucleotides outside the gene matches: 11. Germline-derived CDR1 and CDR2 are SGHNT and YYREEE (reference sequence). The CDR3 loop is CASSSGTGGPIVNSPLHF. The CDR3 DNA follows: TGTGCCAGCAGCTCCGGGACAGGGGGACCTATAGTTAATTCACCCCTCCACTTT.

This sequence joins TRBV5-1 and TRBJ2-1, with 7 bases fitting TRBD2. Germline V CDR1 and CDR2: SGHRS, YFSETQ. CDR3 length: 16 residues. The V segment lost 0 bases and the J segment 0 bases; nucleotides outside the gene matches: 3. This CDR3 is CASSLGGGSSYNEQFF. The CDR3 DNA follows: TGCGCCAGCAGCTTGGGTGGCGGGAGCTCCTACAATGAGCAGTTCTTC. The full variable domain, in which reference TRBV5-1 and TRBJ2-1 provide the parts outside the CDR3, is KAGVTQTPRYLIKTRGQQVTLSCSPISGHRSVSWYQQTPGQGLQFLFEYFSETQRNKGNFPGRFSGRQFSNSRSEMNVSTLELGDSALYLCASSLGGGSSYNEQFFGPGTRLTVL.

The chain has TRBV7-2 and TRBJ2-3; no clear D. CDR1 and CDR2 from the germline V gene are SGHTA and FQGNSA. This CDR3 is 12 amino acids long. The V end was cut by 1 base, the J end by 4 bases, with 3 bases between. For the CDR3, the DNA is TGTGCCAGCAGCTTAGGCGCAGATACGCAGTATTTT. Protein sequence: CASSLGADTQYF.

The V call is TRBV5-1, the J call TRBJ2-7; D unclear. Trimming removed 5 bases from V and 3 bases from J, with 6 bases in between. The length of the CDR3 is 11 residues. Germline V CDR1 and CDR2: SGHRS, YFSETQ. The CDR3 DNA reads TGCGCCAGCAGAGCGAACTACGAGCAGTACTTC. Amino acids: CASRANYEQYF.

The chain links TRBV6-5 to TRBJ2-1, with 10 nucleotides matching TRBD2. CDR3 length: 15 amino acids. J was trimmed by 2 bases and V by 6 bases; bases with no gene match: 4. CDR1 and CDR2 from the germline V gene are MNHEY and SVGAGI. The CDR3 loop is CASSWSGGAYNEQFF. CDR3 nucleotides: TGTGCCAGCAGCTGGAGCGGGGGGGCCTACAATGAGCAGTTCTTC.

This chain links TRBV7-2 with TRBJ2-3; 9 positions agree with TRBD2. CDR3 length: 16 residues. In germline, CDR1 is SGHTA, CDR2 FQGNSA. V lost 3 bases, J lost 3 bases, and 7 bases stayed unmatched. CDR3 in DNA: TGTGCCAGCAGCTTTAGCGGGAGTGGTTGGACAGATACGCAGTATTTT. This translates into CASSFSGSGWTDTQYF. The full variable domain, its missing parts supplied by reference TRBV7-2 and TRBJ2-3, is GAGVSQSPSNKVTEKGKDVELRCDPISGHTALYWYRQSLGQGLEFLIYFQGNSAPDKSGLPSDRFSAERTGGSVSTLTIQRTQQEDSAVYLCASSFSGSGWTDTQYFGPGTRLTVL.

This chain connects TRBV5-8 to TRBJ1-3; D might be TRBD1 (5 bases). V gave up 3 bases and J gave up 2 bases, with 12 bases separating them. There are 15 residues in the CDR3. In germline, CDR1 is SGHTS, CDR2 YDEGEE. The CDR3 sequence is CASSWQGSAGNTIYF. CDR3 DNA sequence: TGTGCCAGCAGCTGGCAGGGCAGCGCTGGAAACACCATATATTTT.

The chain has TRBV28 and TRBJ1-6; 7 positions match TRBD1. Trimming at V came to 7 bases and at J to 5 bases, leaving 8 bases not matched to a gene. From germline, CDR1 is MDHEN and CDR2 SYDVKM. There are 15 residues in the CDR3. Here the CDR3 reads CASNRYRGNNSPLHF. DNA of the CDR3: TGTGCCAGCAACCGTTACAGGGGTAATAATTCACCCCTCCACTTT.

The rearrangement links TRBV4-1 to TRBJ2-2, with a possible D match to TRBD2 (5 bases). Germline assignment: CDR1 MGHRA and CDR2 YSYEKL. This CDR3 region has 16 residues. The V and J ends lost 0 bases and 0 bases respectively, with 8 bases between them. CDR3 DNA sequence: TGCGCCAGCAGCCAAGAAAGCGGTTCGAACACCGGGGAGCTGTTTTTT. Amino acid sequence: CASSQESGSNTGELFF.